Sequencing of this TCR beta chain was carried out in a study of blood T cells in healthy people across ages. The overall study: Using template switching, researchers captured about one barcoded beta molecule for each two T cells.

Primers used in a second PCR of roughly 6 to 12 cycles were a sample-barcoded 5' primer and a J-beta primer mix. Every cDNA was tagged by a template-switch adaptor with 12 random nucleotides. TCRdb called the 5' RACE reads again in MiXCR, with one record for every CDR3 protein. The sample holds 1.8 million or so distinct CDR3 sequences, roughly 43% seen once. The people who gave samples were healthy Caucasians from Russia, aged roughly 6 to 100. Notes on the study in general: Older age went with lower TCR beta diversity per million T cells, in a roughly linear way.

CDR3 length equals 15 residues. Trimming left V 0 bases short and J 8 bases short, with 16 bases between. Germline lookup yields CDR1 SGDLS and CDR2 YYNGEE. With regard to this clonotype: Its cognate antigen is unknown.

Sequenced: blood. This clonotype originated in a human donor in good health. The V gene is TRBV9, the J gene TRBJ2-3; either TRBD1 or TRBD2 may supply D (5 bases each). The CDR3 is CASSVEAIGAGTQYF. CDR3 coding DNA: TGTGCCAGCAGCGTAGAAGCGATCGGGGCTGGTACGCAGTATTTT.